These 24 T cell receptor beta chains share one sample of origin, sequenced in a study of shared clonotypes between healthy human individuals. The data were produced by immunoSEQ multiplex PCR, yet TCRdb's version contains in-frame clones alone and is incomplete. The sample includes some 550,000 clones, more than 95% seen only once; the top ten take 0.045% to 0.07%. Specimen: naive CD4+ T cells sorted from blood. As for subset: CD45RA+ positively selected. The receptors were gathered from a woman aged 25 to 39 in good health.

V usage is TRBV2 and J usage is TRBJ1-4; 7 bases agree with TRBD1. J lost 2 bases, V lost 4 bases, and 1 base had no gene match. Germline V gene lookup returns CDR1 SNHLY and CDR2 FYNNEI. There are 14 residues in the CDR3. The CDR3 DNA reads TGTGCCAGCAGTGGACAGGGCACTAATGAAAAACTGTTTTTT. Protein product: CASSGQGTNEKLFF.

The chain links TRBV28 to TRBJ2-2; D unclear. Germline V gene lookup returns CDR1 MDHEN and CDR2 SYDVKM. V lost 7 bases to trimming and J lost 3 bases, with 21 bases between them. The CDR3 has 17 amino acids. The CDR3 is CASTRVGKLSDTGELFF. The CDR3 bases are TGTGCCAGCACTCGTGTGGGAAAGTTGTCGGACACCGGGGAGCTGTTTTTT.

The rearrangement joins TRBV5-1 to TRBJ2-1; 10 bases are shared with TRBD2. Germline V gene lookup returns CDR1 SGHRS and CDR2 YFSETQ. Germline trimming cut 0 bases from V and 4 bases from J; bases unmatched to any gene: 22. The CDR3 loop spans 22 amino acids. The CDR3 region is CASSLEGGPAGSGRRLYNEQFF. In DNA, the CDR3 is TGCGCCAGCAGCTTGGAAGGTGGCCCTGCGGGTAGCGGGAGGCGATTATACAATGAGCAGTTCTTC. The entire variable domain, with the rest obtained from reference TRBV5-1 and TRBJ2-1, is as follows: KAGVTQTPRYLIKTRGQQVTLSCSPISGHRSVSWYQQTPGQGLQFLFEYFSETQRNKGNFPGRFSGRQFSNSRSEMNVSTLELGDSALYLCASSLEGGPAGSGRRLYNEQFFGPGTRLTVL.

The chain is built from TRBV10-1 and TRBJ2-5; D is perhaps TRBD1 (6 bases). Trimming pared 9 bases from V and 5 bases from J, leaving 13 bases between. Germline V gene sequence: CDR1 WNHNN, CDR2 SYGVQD (reference sequence). The CDR3 extends over 12 amino acids. CDR3 in amino acids: CASGRGGETQYF. The CDR3 DNA reads TGCGCCAGTGGCAGGGGTGGGGAGACCCAGTACTTC.

The chain links TRBV7-9 to TRBJ1-2, with no clear D. CDR3 length equals 12 residues. Germline V gives CDR1 SEHNR, CDR2 FQNEAQ (reference sequence). V was shortened by 5 bases and J by 8 bases, with 12 bases between the two germline ends. CDR3: CASSPRVGGYTF. The CDR3 DNA reads TGTGCCAGCAGCCCGAGAGTAGGCGGCTACACCTTC.

The chain couples TRBV5-5 to TRBJ1-5; tentative D call: TRBD1 (6 bases). Germline V CDR1 and CDR2: SGHKS, YYEKEE (reference sequence). Trimming stripped 0 bases from V and 2 bases from J, with 15 bases between. This CDR3 contains 17 residues. CDR3: CASSLEGTGLGNQPQHF. The CDR3 DNA follows: TGTGCCAGCAGCTTGGAAGGAACAGGGTTGGGCAATCAGCCCCAGCATTTT.

The chain links TRBV19 to TRBJ2-1; D possibly corresponds to TRBD2 (5 bases). CDR1 is LNHDA and CDR2 is SQIVND in the germline V gene (reference sequence). The CDR3 is 15 residues long. The V end lost 5 bases, the J end lost 7 bases, and 18 bases lay between the germline ends. The CDR3 DNA reads TGTGCCAGTAGTCCTACATGGAGGCGTGTAAATGAGCAGTTCTTC. Its protein product is CASSPTWRRVNEQFF.

This clone was found a few times. The V call is TRBV7-9, the J call TRBJ2-7; no clear D. Germline values: CDR1 SEHNR, CDR2 FQNEAQ (reference sequence). The CDR3 is 12 residues long. Trimming pared 5 bases from V and 5 bases from J, leaving 10 bases between. The CDR3 region has the DNA TGTGCCAGCAGCCCAGGCGACGACGAGCAGTACTTC. It specifies CASSPGDDEQYF. The full variable domain, its missing parts supplied by reference TRBV7-9 and TRBJ2-7, is DTGVSQNPRHKITKRGQNVTFRCDPISEHNRLYWYRQTLGQGPEFLTYFQNEAQLEKSRLLSDRFSAERPKGSFSTLEIQRTEQGDSAMYLCASSPGDDEQYFGPGTRLTVT.

The chain uses TRBV28 and TRBJ1-4; no reliable D call. The V end was cut by 3 bases, the J end by 0 bases, with 8 bases between. This CDR3 is 15 amino acids long. Germline CDR1 is MDHEN and CDR2 is SYDVKM. The CDR3 region has the DNA TGTGCCAGCAGTTTCAGGCCGGCAACTAATGAAAAACTGTTTTTT. It codes for CASSFRPATNEKLFF.

This chain uses TRBV11-2 with TRBJ2-1, with TRBD2 matching over 7 bases. This CDR3 has 15 amino acids. The V segment lost 4 bases and the J segment 4 bases; nucleotides outside the gene matches: 7. The germline gives CDR1 SGHAT, CDR2 FQNNGV. CDR3 residues: CASSSGAGDYNEQFF. The CDR3, as DNA: TGTGCCAGCAGCTCCGGGGCGGGAGATTACAATGAGCAGTTCTTC.

This chain connects TRBV2 to TRBJ2-7, with 8 positions matching TRBD2. The CDR3 runs 14 residues. The J segment lost 1 base and the V segment lost 6 bases, leaving 5 bases of the junction unmatched. Germline CDR1 and CDR2: SNHLY and FYNNEI. The CDR3 protein is CASRLADYSYEQYF. CDR3 nucleotides: TGTGCCAGCAGACTAGCGGATTATTCCTACGAGCAGTACTTC.

V gene TRBV11-2 combines with J gene TRBJ2-5, with 7 bases aligning to TRBD2. The CDR3 runs 15 residues. Per germline, CDR1 SGHAT and CDR2 FQNNGV. The V segment lost 2 bases and the J segment 5 bases; nucleotides outside the gene matches: 8. This CDR3 is CASSLSLAARETQYF. The CDR3 region has the DNA TGTGCCAGCAGCTTAAGTCTAGCGGCCCGCGAGACCCAGTACTTC.

V and J are TRBV19 and TRBJ1-5, with 8 bases lining up with TRBD1. The CDR3 contains 16 residues. The J segment lost 1 base and the V segment lost 5 bases, leaving 7 bases of the junction unmatched. CDR1 is LNHDA and CDR2 is SQIVND in the germline V gene (reference sequence). CDR3 sequence reads: CASSRQGAGSNQPQHF. The CDR3 DNA sequence: TGTGCCAGTAGTCGGCAGGGGGCGGGAAGCAATCAGCCCCAGCATTTT.

The rearrangement links TRBV11-2 to TRBJ2-2; D might be TRBD2 (5 bases). The CDR3 sequence is 13 residues long. Deletions cut 6 bases from V and 6 bases from J, with 11 bases between. In germline, CDR1 is SGHAT, CDR2 FQNNGV. This CDR3 is CASSLTRAGELFF. The CDR3 DNA sequence: TGTGCCAGCAGTTTAACTAGAGCCGGGGAGCTGTTTTTT.

J is TRBJ2-1 and V is TRBV15; 8 bases are a match to TRBD2. Germline CDR1 reads LNHNV; CDR2 reads YYDKDF (reference sequence). The CDR3 runs to 13 residues. V gave up 8 bases and J gave up 4 bases; unmatched junction bases: 4. CDR3 residues: CATLSGAYNEQFF. The CDR3 region has the DNA TGTGCCACCCTTAGCGGGGCTTACAATGAGCAGTTCTTC.

The CDR3, as DNA: TGTGCCAGCAGCCGGGACTACAATGAGCAGTTCTTC. Residues: CASSRDYNEQFF. The chain is built from TRBV7-9 and TRBJ2-1, with a possible D match to TRBD2 (5 bases). V lost 5 bases, J lost 3 bases, and 5 bases lay in between. In germline, CDR1 is SEHNR, CDR2 FQNEAQ (reference sequence). The CDR3 is 12 amino acids.

The genes are TRBV2 and TRBJ2-1, with D perhaps TRBD1 (6 bases). Germline assignment: CDR1 SNHLY and CDR2 FYNNEI. Trimming stripped 2 bases from V and 3 bases from J, with 11 bases between. The CDR3 has 15 amino acids. The CDR3 is CASSESGTLYNEQFF. The CDR3 region has the DNA TGTGCCAGCAGTGAATCCGGGACACTCTACAATGAGCAGTTCTTC.

The V gene is TRBV29-1, the J gene TRBJ1-1; 9 bases align to TRBD1. The CDR3 is made up of 15 amino acids. After removal of 7 bases from V and 2 bases from J, the junction contained 11 bases not matched to a gene. CDR1 and CDR2 from the germline V gene are SQVTM and ANQGSEA. The CDR3 sequence is CSGTGGFPANTEAFF. In DNA, the CDR3 is TGCAGCGGCACAGGGGGCTTTCCGGCCAACACTGAAGCTTTCTTT.

The rearrangement links TRBV7-8 to TRBJ1-6; maybe TRBD1 (5 bases). In germline, CDR1 is SGHVS, CDR2 FQNEAQ. V lost 5 bases, J lost 8 bases, and 16 bases lay in between. This CDR3 region has 15 residues. DNA for the CDR3: TGTGCCAGCAGCAATCCGGGGCCCCGGGATTCACCCCTCCACTTT. This gives the protein CASSNPGPRDSPLHF. Supplemented by reference TRBV7-8 and TRBJ1-6, the full variable domain reads GAGVSQSPRYKVAKRGQDVALRCDPISGHVSLFWYQQALGQGPEFLTYFQNEAQLDKSGLPSDRFFAERPEGSVSTLKIQRTQQEDSAVYLCASSNPGPRDSPLHFGNGTRLTVT.

The gene calls are TRBV12-5 and TRBJ2-7, with 9 bases fitting TRBD1. The CDR3 has 14 residues. Per the germline V gene, CDR1 is LGHNT and CDR2 is FRNRAP. The CDR3 sequence: CATIIKTGGYEQYF. The DNA for the CDR3 is TGTGCAACGATCATCAAGACAGGGGGCTACGAGCAGTACTTC.

This clone was found once. V usage is TRBV2 and J usage is TRBJ2-3; 10 bases line up with TRBD2. This CDR3 contains 14 residues. Germline CDR1 reads SNHLY; CDR2 reads FYNNEI. J was trimmed by 5 bases and V by 7 bases; bases with no gene match: 6. CDR3 region: CASNSWTSGDTQYF. The CDR3 nucleotides read TGTGCCAGCAACTCCTGGACTAGCGGAGATACGCAGTATTTT.

This chain connects TRBV28 to TRBJ1-6; TRBD1 matches at 11 bases. CDR1 is MDHEN, CDR2 SYDVKM, per germline. The CDR3 covers 16 residues. V lost 4 bases, J lost 8 bases, and 7 bases stayed unmatched. CDR3: CASSSGQGASDSPLHF. The CDR3 coding sequence is TGTGCCAGCAGTTCAGGACAGGGGGCGTCGGATTCACCCCTCCACTTT.

V is TRBV23-1 and J is TRBJ1-2, with D possibly TRBD1 on 5 matching bases. TRBV23-1 is classed as an ORF, of uncertain function. The CDR3 has 14 residues. V shed 3 bases and J shed 4 bases, with 12 bases lying between them. CDR3 in DNA: TGCGCCAGCAGTCATTTCGGGGCGCGCTATGGCTACACCTTC. This sequence encodes CASSHFGARYGYTF.

This clone has only one observation. This chain links TRBV7-9 with TRBJ1-2; D might be TRBD1 (6 bases). This CDR3 is 17 amino acids long. Per germline, CDR1 SEHNR and CDR2 FQNEAQ (reference sequence). V lost 3 bases to trimming and J lost 0 bases, with 17 bases between them. The CDR3 is CASSFPTQGPTNYGYTF. In DNA, the CDR3 is TGTGCCAGCAGCTTTCCCACACAGGGACCGACTAACTATGGCTACACCTTC.